Reported below is one T cell receptor beta chain. The antigen it binds to is not known. Base qualities are missing; no much larger clone stands one base away. TCRbeta CDR3 regions were amplified from genomic DNA using the immunoSEQ Assay, a bias-controlled multiplex PCR. In the original analysis: Within the assay, amplification of reference gene primers was used to estimate how many nucleated cells each sample contained. Sequence reads were collapsed and filtered to measure the absolute abundance of every unique TCRbeta CDR3 rearrangement. For each sample, productive Simpson clonality was calculated by taking the square root of Simpson's diversity index across productive rearrangements. Sourced from immuneACCESS, this table was stored by TCRdb with only in-frame sequences that have V and J called. A share of the clones is absent; for the studies checked, an unresolved V gene accounts for under half, and the remainder has no known explanation. V, J and clone size were drawn from that table, and D and trimming were deduced from the DNA. The table for this sample lists under 250,000 clones; approximately 88% of them were counted only once. The ten biggest clones cover about 4% of the sample.

The data stem from a study of blood T cell repertoires in COVID-19 (dated by TCRdb to 2020 to 2021). Turning to the overall study: Collaborator samples came from the United States, Italy and Spain and covered acute and convalescent phases of COVID-19. The material from the prospective study consisted of cDNA or gDNA derived from T cells, B-cell-depleted T cells, or PBMCs. The dataset comprised deeply sampled blood TCRbeta repertoires from subjects exposed to, actively infected with, or recovered from COVID-19. The repertoires were made available in a free public database intended to serve as a resource for research on the immune response to SARS-CoV-2. Samples came from the ongoing ImmuneRACE study (first 160 participants) plus 1,254 subjects from 6 global collaborators. The sample metadata nearly always contained a de-identified subject ID, COVID-19 status, age in years and sex. HLA class I and class II types, where available, came from metadata supplied by the sample provider rather than from assay-based typing. Results the study describes overall, beyond this receptor: The quantity of clinical and demographic metadata differed by source and by participant and was supplied without curation.

The germline V gene encodes CDR1 WNHNN and CDR2 SYGVQD (reference sequence). Including the terminal cysteine and phenylalanine, the CDR3 comprises 15 residues. Only the CDR3 DNA is retained, 45 bases long and in frame from the first base. V ends up 4 bases short and J 6 bases short, with an unmatched junction base count of 5. Participants in the prospective study were aged roughly 18 to 90 years, lived in about two dozen United States geographic areas, and enrolled through a virtual design. In the prospective study, participants were assigned to cohorts based on the clinical history participants reported in a screening survey and a study questionnaire. A participant counted as exposed if, within 2 weeks of entering the study, that participant had been in contact with someone who had a PCR-confirmed or clinician-diagnosed COVID-19 case. Each participant in the prospective study had whole blood, serum and a nasopharyngeal or oropharyngeal swab collected by mobile phlebotomists. Over an approximately 2-month period, participants in the prospective study had the option of providing additional blood draws and questionnaires. Prospective study blood samples were shipped either frozen or at room temperature before DNA extraction.

This receptor was identified in a woman under 40 who had been exposed to COVID-19. The sample comprised PBMCs or T cells enriched from blood (not recorded which). This receptor chain uses TRBV10-1 and TRBJ2-1; the central 11 bases match TRBD1. CDR3 region: CASSGRDRGFNEQFF. At the DNA level, the sequence is TGCGCCAGCAGTGGCCGGGACAGGGGGTTCAATGAGCAGTTCTTC.